This T cell receptor (beta chain) was obtained from a study of blood T cell repertoires in COVID-19. Study context: Collection of acute and convalescent COVID-19 samples took place in the United States, Italy and Spain.

Under the authors' procedure: The assay estimated nucleated cells by amplifying reference gene primers. Profiled with immunoSEQ multiplex PCR; TCRdb holds only in-frame clones, not every one. The D gene and trimming were derived from the DNA, and the V and J assignments and clone size from that table. The sample records about 120,000 clones, approximately 74% being singletons. CDR1 SGHVS and CDR2 FQNEAQ come from the germline V gene. The length of the CDR3 is 15 residues. V was shortened by 5 bases and J by 4 bases, with 17 bases between the two germline ends. The sample holds one count of this clone.

The sequenced sample consisted of peripheral blood. V usage is TRBV7-8 and J usage is TRBJ1-2; D is possibly TRBD1 (6 bases). The receptor was isolated from a man aged 55 to 69 with acute or convalescent COVID-19. CDR3 coding DNA: TGTGCCAGCAGCCCAAATCTGGGGGCGCCCTATGGCTACACCTTC. Its protein is CASSPNLGAPYGYTF.